The rows below give T cell receptor beta chains drawn from one sample of a study of blood T cell repertoires in COVID-19. Method: immunoSEQ multiplex PCR; TCRdb's copy keeps in-frame clones and lacks some. Among 65,000 to 90,000 clones, approximately 86% were seen once, and the ten largest hold 25% to 35%. The sequencing sample was made of peripheral blood. The receptors originated from a woman older than 75 with acute or convalescent COVID-19. The conserved cysteine and the conserved F or W are not part of the CDR3 here. Fields, in order: CDR3 length, J gene, V gene, CDR3 protein.

length: 12
J: TRBJ2-5
V: TRBV7-9
CDR3: ASSLMTAQETQY

length: 12
J: TRBJ2-1
V: TRBV29-1
CDR3: SVANRGSYNEQF

length: 13
J: TRBJ2-7
V: TRBV19
CDR3: ASSILAGGGYEQY

length: 12
J: TRBJ2-7
V: TRBV6-6
CDR3: ASLKADRGYEQY

length: 11
J: TRBJ1-2
V: TRBV6-5
CDR3: ASSLRDRDGYT

length: 12
J: TRBJ2-5
V: TRBV5-4
CDR3: ASRPPTGGETQY

length: 9
J: TRBJ2-7
V: TRBV27
CDR3: ASSSVYEQY

length: 14
J: TRBJ1-5
V: TRBV28
CDR3: ASTTGGRGRNQPQH

length: 13
J: TRBJ1-1
V: TRBV6-5
CDR3: ASSSLQGAGTEAF

length: 13
J: TRBJ1-2
V: TRBV28
CDR3: ASSLGDRGNYGYT

length: 12
J: TRBJ2-3
V: TRBV6-4
CDR3: ATSSGEGLYTQY

length: 14
J: TRBJ2-3
V: TRBV24-1
CDR3: ATSDSLAARTDTQY

length: 12
J: TRBJ2-7
V: TRBV28
CDR3: ASTRYRASYEQY

length: 14
J: TRBJ2-7
V: TRBV9
CDR3: ASSVAPGLGTYEQY

length: 14
J: TRBJ2-5
V: TRBV27
CDR3: ASSPKIAPTGETQY

length: 11
J: TRBJ1-6
V: TRBV6-6
CDR3: ASRRNSNSPLH

length: 11
J: TRBJ1-5
V: TRBV27
CDR3: ASSWDRGQPQH

length: 15
J: TRBJ2-2
V: TRBV11-3
CDR3: ASSPDWREAPTGELF

length: 14
J: TRBJ2-1
V: TRBV12-2
CDR3: ASRPNGLGAIHEQF

length: 14
J: TRBJ2-7
V: TRBV7-2
CDR3: ASSPGGVAGGHEQY

length: 14
J: TRBJ2-3
V: TRBV27
CDR3: ASSFPPLAGTDTQY

length: 11
J: TRBJ1-5
V: TRBV28
CDR3: ASTGGPYQPQH

length: 14
J: TRBJ2-1
V: TRBV28
CDR3: ASRRGRTQSYNEQF

length: 11
J: TRBJ2-7
V: TRBV3-1/TRBV3-2
CDR3: ASMGAGGYEQY

length: 13
J: TRBJ2-7
V: TRBV7-9
CDR3: ASSLGTLDPHEQY

length: 11
J: TRBJ1-5
V: TRBV10-3
CDR3: AIGLTGDGPQH

length: 13
J: TRBJ2-1
V: TRBV20-1
CDR3: SARGLTFSYNEQF

length: 17
J: TRBJ2-6
V: TRBV4-3
CDR3: ASSQEIRGWVPGANVLT

length: 12
J: TRBJ2-1
V: TRBV13
CDR3: ASSLRSTNNEQF

length: 12
J: TRBJ1-3
V: TRBV18
CDR3: ASSLGTIGNTIY

length: 12
J: TRBJ2-2
V: TRBV6-2/TRBV6-3
CDR3: ASRPNRGTGELF

length: 11
J: TRBJ1-2
V: TRBV7-9
CDR3: ASSPGGELGYT

length: 13
J: TRBJ1-4
V: TRBV28
CDR3: ASSLPSGGNEKLF

length: 10
J: TRBJ2-7
V: TRBV12-3/TRBV12-4
CDR3: ASSLAGYEQY

length: 13
J: TRBJ1-3
V: TRBV18
CDR3: ASSPPESSGNTIY

length: 13
J: TRBJ2-5
V: TRBV7-2
CDR3: ASSAQGGDQETQY

length: 13
J: TRBJ2-7
V: TRBV3-1/TRBV3-2
CDR3: ASSRGQGGSGKEY

length: 12
J: TRBJ2-5
V: TRBV6-5
CDR3: ASSSTGTQETQY

length: 12
J: TRBJ2-5
V: TRBV19
CDR3: ASSVGQGRKTQY

length: 14
J: TRBJ2-3
V: TRBV24-1
CDR3: ATSDLAGGQADTQY

length: 10
J: TRBJ1-2
V: TRBV29-1
CDR3: SVGDTRYGYT

length: 11
J: TRBJ2-5
V: TRBV30
CDR3: AWSGYSQETQY

length: 13
J: TRBJ2-7
V: TRBV9
CDR3: ASSVGLAEIYEQY

length: 12
J: TRBJ2-7
V: TRBV27
CDR3: ASSRIDNSYEQY

length: 14
J: TRBJ1-1
V: TRBV11-2
CDR3: ASSLEEGIMNTEAF

length: 8
J: TRBJ2-7
V: TRBV6-5
CDR3: ASGPYEQY

length: 13
J: TRBJ2-1
V: TRBV5-1
CDR3: ASSLLAGSYNEQF

length: 12
J: TRBJ1-5
V: TRBV29-1
CDR3: SVASGYSNQPQH

length: 13
J: TRBJ2-2
V: TRBV7-9
CDR3: ASSERPSLAGELF

length: 12
J: TRBJ2-1
V: TRBV2
CDR3: ASSEGAAYNEQF

length: 12
J: TRBJ1-2
V: TRBV25-1
CDR3: ARLCPRTGVGYT

length: 14
J: TRBJ2-1
V: TRBV19
CDR3: ASTPERGSSYNEQF

length: 12
J: TRBJ2-3
V: TRBV15
CDR3: ATSRELRGDTQY

length: 12
J: TRBJ1-3
V: TRBV5-8
CDR3: ASDRTGAGNTIY

length: 13
J: TRBJ2-7
V: TRBV14
CDR3: ASSQVGTLGGEQY